This entry features one TCR beta chain sequence. The same CDR3 is also encoded by other DNA sequences in this sample. CDR1 DFQATT and CDR2 SNEGSKA come from the germline V gene (reference sequence). The length of the CDR3 is 11 residues. With 6 bases removed from V and 8 bases from J, the gap between germline ends came to 13 bases. This entry belongs to a study of OX40 agonist ivuxolimab in advanced cancers. The method was immunoSEQ multiplex PCR; TCRdb's version includes in-frame clones alone and lacks a portion of them. The table has 65,000 to 75,000 clones, 70% to 90% seen once. The genes are TRBV20-1 and TRBJ1-1; tentative D call: TRBD1 (5 bases). This receptor was taken from an adult with an advanced solid tumor such as melanoma, head and neck, liver or kidney cancer. This specimen consisted of CD4+ or CD8+ T cells sorted from blood, obtained in a trial of the OX40 agonist ivuxolimab. DNA for the CDR3: TGCAGTGCCCGGGACCGGCAGGAAGCTTTCTTT. Its translation: CSARDRQEAFF.